This T cell receptor (beta chain) originates from a study of T cell changes during pregnancy in multiple sclerosis. This clone was found a few times. The CDR3 is made up of 17 amino acids. Per germline, CDR1 MDHEN and CDR2 SYDVKM. The V and J ends lost 7 bases and 2 bases, in that order; junction bases with no gene match: 16. The assay was immunoSEQ multiplex PCR, and TCRdb's table has in-frame clones only and misses some. In the table there are around 30,000 clones, about 92% of which are singletons. The receptor's source is a female donor with multiple sclerosis, enrolled in a pregnancy study. This specimen was CD4+ T cells from peripheral blood mononuclear cells, taken in the first trimester of pregnancy. This chain joins TRBV28 and TRBJ2-5; 7 bases are a match to TRBD1. DNA for the CDR3: TGTGCCAGCACCCCGACAGGGATGATTGGGACACAAGAGACCCAGTACTTC. Its protein is CASTPTGMIGTQETQYF.